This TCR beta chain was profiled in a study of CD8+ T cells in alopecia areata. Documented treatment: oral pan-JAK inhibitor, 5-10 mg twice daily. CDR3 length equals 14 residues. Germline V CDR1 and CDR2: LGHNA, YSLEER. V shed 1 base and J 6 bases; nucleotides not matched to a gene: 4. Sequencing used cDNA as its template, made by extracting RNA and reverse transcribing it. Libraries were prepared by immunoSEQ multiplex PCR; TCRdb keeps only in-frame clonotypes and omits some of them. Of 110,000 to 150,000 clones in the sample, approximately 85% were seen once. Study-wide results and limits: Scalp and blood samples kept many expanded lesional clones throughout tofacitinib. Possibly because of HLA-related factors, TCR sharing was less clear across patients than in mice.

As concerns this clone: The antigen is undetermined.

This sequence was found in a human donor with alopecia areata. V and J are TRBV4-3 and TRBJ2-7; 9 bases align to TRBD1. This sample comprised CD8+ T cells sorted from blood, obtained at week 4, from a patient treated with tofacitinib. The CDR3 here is CASSQGDRAGEQYF. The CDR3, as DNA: TGCGCCAGCAGCCAAGGGGACAGGGCGGGCGAGCAGTACTTC.